These 27 T cell receptor beta chains were all obtained from the same sample, sequenced in a study of beta chain features in type 1 diabetes. Of the isolated RNA, all was reverse transcribed, and so the sequenced material was expressed TCRB transcripts. Assay: immunoSEQ multiplex PCR; the TCRdb copy retains only in-frame clones and omits some. The table has a few hundred thousand clones, under 13% seen once. Sequenced sample: central memory CD4+ T cells from blood. The origin of the receptors is a man in his late teens or twenties in good health.

V is TRBV30 and J is TRBJ1-3, with no clear D. There are 13 residues in the CDR3. V was clipped by 0 bases and J by 4 bases, with 7 bases between them. Germline V lookup: CDR1 GTSNPN, CDR2 SVGIG (reference sequence). The CDR3 loop reads CAWSVLNGNTIYF. In DNA, the CDR3 is TGTGCCTGGAGTGTACTAAACGGAAACACCATATATTTT.

With regard to this clone: A much larger clone lies a single base off, so this may be a read error. V gene TRBV30 combines with J gene TRBJ2-5; D not certain. Judging by the DNA end, TRBJ2-7 fits better; the J call may be wrong. Germline V gives CDR1 GTSNPN, CDR2 SVGIG (reference sequence). The CDR3 covers 14 residues. Here the CDR3 reads CAWRLTGRRGEQYF. The CDR3, as DNA: TGTGCCTGGAGGCTTACCGGACGGAGAGGCGAGCAGTACTTC.

The chain uses TRBV30 and TRBJ1-2; D not certain. The CDR3 is made up of 14 amino acids. CDR1 is GTSNPN, CDR2 SVGIG, per germline (reference sequence). V was trimmed by 0 bases and J by 4 bases, leaving 12 bases between them. The CDR3, as DNA: TGTGCCTGGAGTGTACAAGGACGGACCTATGGCTACACCTTC. This translates into CAWSVQGRTYGYTF.

For this clone: Within the sample, other DNA sequences also encode this same CDR3. The chain carries TRBV29-1 and TRBJ2-3; 11 bases fit TRBD2. V lost 6 bases and J lost 1; bases outside the gene matches: 0. The CDR3 is made up of 13 amino acids. The germline CDR1 and CDR2 sequences are SQVTM and ANQGSEA. CDR3 protein: CSVGLAGTDTQYF. The CDR3 DNA is TGCAGCGTGGGACTAGCGGGCACAGATACGCAGTATTTT.

V is TRBV5-4 and J is TRBJ2-1, with 16 nucleotides matching TRBD2. V gave up 3 bases and J gave up 3 bases; unmatched junction bases: 3. Germline loops: CDR1 SGHNT, CDR2 YYREEE (reference sequence). This CDR3 region has 17 residues. DNA for the CDR3: TGTGCCAGCAGCTCGGGACTAGCGGGAGGGGGCTACAATGAGCAGTTCTTC. Translating it yields CASSSGLAGGGYNEQFF.

The genes are TRBV20-1 and TRBJ1-1; unclear D gene. There are 11 residues in the CDR3. Per germline, CDR1 DFQATT and CDR2 SNEGSKA (reference sequence). The ends were cut back, 0 bases at V and 8 bases at J, with 7 bases in the middle. The CDR3: CSAREHSEAFF. Written as DNA, the CDR3 is TGCAGTGCTAGAGAGCACAGCGAAGCTTTCTTT.

The chain has TRBV6-5 and TRBJ2-7, with D possibly being TRBD1 (5 bases). V was trimmed by 9 bases and J by 7 bases, leaving 19 bases between them. The CDR3 has 13 residues. Per germline, CDR1 MNHEY and CDR2 SVGAGI. The CDR3 DNA reads as TGTGCCAGTCGCTGGATAGGGGATGAGGAGCAGTACTTC. It yields the protein CASRWIGDEEQYF.

This clone was detected only a few times. The junction shows a germline mismatch at one end, possibly a read error. The chain couples TRBV14 to TRBJ1-2; 8 bases agree with TRBD1. There are 15 residues in the CDR3. Looked up from germline, CDR1 is SGHDN and CDR2 is FVKESK. The CDR3 here is CACSQGQGAAYGYTF. In DNA, the CDR3 is TGTGCCTGCAGCCAAGGGCAGGGGGCGGCCTATGGCTACACCTTC.

This clone was observed a handful of times. The chain is built from TRBV7-6 and TRBJ1-1, with 7 bases aligning to TRBD1. Germline lookup yields CDR1 SGHVS and CDR2 FNYEAQ. V lost 5 bases to trimming and J lost 6 bases; unmatched junction nucleotides: 12. The length of the CDR3 is 15 residues. In DNA, the CDR3 is TGTGCCAGCAGCCACCAGCGACAGGGAGGGTCTGAAGCTTTCTTT. Translating it yields CASSHQRQGGSEAFF.

The chain recombines TRBV15 with TRBJ2-7; a possible D gene is TRBD2 (5 bases). The CDR3 has 14 amino acids. CDR1 and CDR2 from the germline V gene are LNHNV and YYDKDF (reference sequence). Trimming stripped 1 base from V and 3 bases from J, with 10 bases between. DNA of the CDR3: TGTGCCACCAGCAGAGGGACCCGGGACTACGAGCAGTACTTC. Translated: CATSRGTRDYEQYF.

At least ten counts were recorded for this clone. The chain has TRBV4-3 and TRBJ2-4; D gene uncertain. Germline-derived CDR1 and CDR2 are LGHNA and YSLEER. The length of the CDR3 is 13 residues. Trimming took off 0 bases at V and 15 bases at J, with 15 bases between the two ends. The chain's CDR3 is CASSQDRSQILYF. The CDR3 DNA reads as TGCGCCAGCAGCCAAGACCGGAGTCAGATCCTGTACTTC.

There are a few counts of this clone. The gene calls are TRBV5-4 and TRBJ2-7; 7 positions agree with TRBD1. The junction had 10 bases not matched to a gene; V was cut back by 4 bases and J by 3 bases. The length of the CDR3 is 15 residues. Germline CDR1 is SGHNT and CDR2 is YYREEE (reference sequence). This CDR3 is CASSQRQQGSYEQYF. CDR3 bases: TGTGCCAGCAGCCAACGACAACAGGGGAGCTACGAGCAGTACTTC.

The rearrangement links TRBV10-3 to TRBJ2-6, with 7 bases aligning to TRBD1. The CDR3 has 18 amino acids. Unmatched junction bases numbered 8, after V lost 2 bases and J lost 1 base. Germline V gene data show CDR1 as ENHRY and CDR2 as SYGVKD. This chain's CDR3 is CAISEKGQFTSGANVLTF. In DNA, the CDR3 is TGTGCCATCAGTGAGAAGGGACAGTTCACTTCTGGGGCCAACGTCCTGACTTTC.

This clone was picked up a small number of times. The genes are TRBV19 and TRBJ2-2, with D possibly matching TRBD1 (6 bases). Germline V gene data show CDR1 as LNHDA and CDR2 as SQIVND (reference sequence). The CDR3 covers 14 residues. The V end was cut by 4 bases, the J end by 2 bases, with 8 bases between. The CDR3 DNA follows: TGTGCCAGTAGTAGGGACACCAACACCGGGGAGCTGTTTTTT. Its protein is CASSRDTNTGELFF.

The chain uses TRBV29-1 and TRBJ2-7; D is unresolved. Trimming removed 1 base at V and 7 bases at J, with 8 bases between. In germline, CDR1 is SQVTM, CDR2 ANQGSEA. The CDR3 is 11 residues long. The CDR3 sequence is CSVEVLLEQYF. Written as DNA, the CDR3 is TGCAGCGTTGAAGTCCTCCTGGAGCAGTACTTC.

The chain is built from TRBV30 and TRBJ1-2; 7 positions agree with TRBD1. This CDR3 has 14 residues. The germline V gene encodes CDR1 GTSNPN and CDR2 SVGIG (reference sequence). Trimming removed 2 bases from V and 5 bases from J; junction bases left unmatched: 8. The CDR3 reads CAWSIQTGYYGYTF. DNA for the CDR3: TGTGCCTGGAGTATTCAGACAGGGTATTATGGCTACACCTTC.

V gene TRBV11-3 combines with J gene TRBJ2-5, with 10 bases aligning to TRBD2. The J segment lost 2 bases and the V segment lost 1 base, leaving 1 base of the junction unmatched. This CDR3 has 15 residues. Germline loops: CDR1 SGHNT, CDR2 YENEEA. In DNA, the CDR3 is TGTGCCAGCAGCTTAGGGACTAGCGGACAAGAGACCCAGTACTTC. Protein: CASSLGTSGQETQYF.

The rearrangement links TRBV5-1 to TRBJ1-1; TRBD1 is a possible D gene (5 bases). Trimming removed 0 bases at V and 1 base at J, with 10 bases between. Germline V lookup: CDR1 SGHRS, CDR2 YFSETQ. This CDR3 spans 15 amino acids. Here the CDR3 reads CASSLAGASNTEAFF. CDR3 nucleotide sequence: TGCGCCAGCAGCTTGGCCGGGGCCTCGAACACTGAAGCTTTCTTT.

V gene TRBV25-1 combines with J gene TRBJ2-5; D remains unclear. The germline gives CDR1 MGHDK, CDR2 SYGVNS. V gave up 2 bases and J gave up 4 bases, with 14 bases separating them. The CDR3 sequence is 15 residues long. CDR3 bases: TGTGCCAGCAGTGAAGACGGGTCAGGCCGAGAGACCCAGTACTTC. Its protein product is CASSEDGSGRETQYF.

This clone has at least ten counts. The chain carries TRBV7-8 and TRBJ1-2; D call uncertain. The V end lost 8 bases, the J end lost 2 bases, and 12 bases lay between the germline ends. Per germline, CDR1 SGHVS and CDR2 FQNEAQ. The CDR3 length is 13 residues. In DNA, the CDR3 is TGTGCCAGCCGCGACGGCACGAACTATGGCTACACCTTC. Translating it yields CASRDGTNYGYTF. The full variable domain, its missing parts supplied by reference TRBV7-8 and TRBJ1-2, is GAGVSQSPRYKVAKRGQDVALRCDPISGHVSLFWYQQALGQGPEFLTYFQNEAQLDKSGLPSDRFFAERPEGSVSTLKIQRTQQEDSAVYLCASRDGTNYGYTFGSGTRLTVV.

In regard to this clone: Since a much larger clone is just one base distant, this may be a read error. In the same sample, other DNA sequences code for this CDR3. CDR3 residues: CASSFTDTQYF. The CDR3 DNA sequence: TGTGCCAGCAGCTTTACAGATACGCAGTATTTT. This chain links TRBV9 with TRBJ2-3; D unresolved. Germline CDR1 and CDR2: SGDLS and YYNGEE. The V gene lost 4 bases and the J gene lost 3 bases, with 3 bases spanning the gap. This CDR3 spans 11 amino acids. The full variable domain, its missing parts supplied by reference TRBV9 and TRBJ2-3, is DSGVTQTPKHLITATGQRVTLRCSPRSGDLSVYWYQQSLDQGLQFLIQYYNGEERAKGNILERFSAQQFPDLHSELNLSSLELGDSALYFCASSFTDTQYFGPGTRLTVL.

This clone was counted between two and nine times. Different DNA sequences within this sample yield the same CDR3. V is TRBV27 and J is TRBJ2-7, with 7 positions matching TRBD2. Germline loops: CDR1 MNHEY, CDR2 SMNVEV (reference sequence). The CDR3 runs 13 residues. V lost 4 bases to trimming and J lost 6 bases; unmatched junction nucleotides: 6. CDR3 sequence reads: CASSWGGSGEQYF. The CDR3 nucleotides are TGTGCCAGCAGTTGGGGGGGGTCGGGCGAGCAGTACTTC.

There are a few counts of this clone. Written as DNA, the CDR3 is TGTGCCAGCAGCTTAGCTAGCGGGGAAACCTACGAGCAGTACTTC. Its translation: CASSLASGETYEQYF. The chain recombines TRBV7-2 with TRBJ2-7; the match to TRBD2 covers 8 bases. Losses at the gene ends were 0 bases for V and 2 bases for J; bases not matched to a gene: 3. Germline V gene lookup returns CDR1 SGHTA and CDR2 FQGNSA. CDR3 length: 15 residues. Together with reference TRBV7-2 and TRBJ2-7, the CDR3 gives the full variable domain: GAGVSQSPSNKVTEKGKDVELRCDPISGHTALYWYRQSLGQGLEFLIYFQGNSAPDKSGLPSDRFSAERTGGSVSTLTIQRTQQEDSAVYLCASSLASGETYEQYFGPGTRLTVT.

Here the CDR3 DNA reads TGCACCGCCAAGAATAGCGGTAAGACCTACAATGAGCAGTTCTTC. It codes for CTAKNSGKTYNEQFF. This chain uses TRBV29-1 with TRBJ2-1; D possibly corresponds to TRBD2 (6 bases). This CDR3 has 15 amino acids. Looked up from germline, CDR1 is SQVTM and CDR2 is ANQGSEA.

In DNA, the CDR3 is TGTGCCAGCAGCTCCATGGGGGTATCCTACAATGAGCAGTTCTTC. It yields the protein CASSSMGVSYNEQFF. This chain uses TRBV9 with TRBJ2-1; TRBD1 or TRBD2 may be the D gene (5 bases each). CDR3 length: 15 amino acids. V was shortened by 4 bases and J by 1 base, with 12 bases between the two germline ends. Looked up from germline, CDR1 is SGDLS and CDR2 is YYNGEE.

There are a few counts of this clone. The chain uses TRBV29-1 and TRBJ2-7, with 12 bases aligning to TRBD2. The CDR3 runs to 15 residues. The J segment lost 2 bases and the V segment lost 3 bases, leaving 5 bases of the junction unmatched. The germline V gene has CDR1 SQVTM and CDR2 ANQGSEA. CDR3 region: CSVEEGLAGTYEQYF. Written as DNA, the CDR3 is TGCAGCGTTGAGGAAGGACTAGCGGGGACCTACGAGCAGTACTTC.

With respect to this clone: Additional DNA sequences in this sample encode the identical CDR3. CDR3 amino acids: CASSPGRDREQETQYF. CDR3 nucleotides: TGTGCCAGCAGTCCGGGTCGGGACAGAGAACAAGAGACCCAGTACTTC. The V call is TRBV27, the J call TRBJ2-5, with TRBD1 matching over 7 bases. This CDR3 contains 16 residues. The V segment lost 5 bases and the J segment 2 bases; nucleotides outside the gene matches: 11. Germline assignment: CDR1 MNHEY and CDR2 SMNVEV (reference sequence).